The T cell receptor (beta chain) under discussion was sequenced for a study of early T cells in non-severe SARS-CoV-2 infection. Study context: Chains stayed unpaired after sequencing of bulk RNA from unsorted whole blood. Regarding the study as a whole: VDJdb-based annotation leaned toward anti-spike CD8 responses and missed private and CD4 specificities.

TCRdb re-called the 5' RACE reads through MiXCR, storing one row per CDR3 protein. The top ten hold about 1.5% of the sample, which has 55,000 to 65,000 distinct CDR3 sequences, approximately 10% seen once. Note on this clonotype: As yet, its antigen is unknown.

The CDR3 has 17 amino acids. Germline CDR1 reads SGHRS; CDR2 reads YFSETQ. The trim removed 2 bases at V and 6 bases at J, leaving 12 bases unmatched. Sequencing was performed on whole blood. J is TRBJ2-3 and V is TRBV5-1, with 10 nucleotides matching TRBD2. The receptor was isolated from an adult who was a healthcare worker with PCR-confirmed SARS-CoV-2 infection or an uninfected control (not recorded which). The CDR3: CASSLRTSGLAQDTQYF. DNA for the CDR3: TGCGCCAGCAGCTTAAGGACTAGCGGATTAGCACAGGATACGCAGTATTTT. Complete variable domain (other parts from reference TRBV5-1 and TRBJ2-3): KAGVTQTPRYLIKTRGQQVTLSCSPISGHRSVSWYQQTPGQGLQFLFEYFSETQRNKGNFPGRFSGRQFSNSRSEMNVSTLELGDSALYLCASSLRTSGLAQDTQYFGPGTRLTVL.